This T cell receptor (beta chain) comes out of a study of T cell repertoires in cytomegalovirus infection (dated by TCRdb to between 2018 and 2021). Some background on the complete study: The HLA type of each donor mattered for the analysis, because public TCR beta signatures pointed to carriage of CMV infection along with the matching HLA type. What the research found in general, with its limitations: Cumulative frequency of public TCR beta family members discriminated carriers of CMV infection plus the relevant HLA type in this cohort and an independent roughly 350-donor cohort. The ex vivo response was dominated by HLA-C-restricted CMV-specific TCR beta clonotypes, which also provided the single most frequent clonotype in two of eight donors.

The CDR3 contains 15 residues, cysteine and phenylalanine counted. The entry retains the CDR3 DNA only, 45 bases that are in frame from base 1. Trimmed from V: 4 bases; trimmed from J: 8 bases; junction bases lacking a gene match: 7. CDR1 is given as MGHRA and CDR2 as YSYEKL, both from the germline V gene. As to this clonotype: There is no known antigen for this receptor. Base qualities are not provided; no much larger clone lies one nucleotide away.

The sequencer listed for this sample is Illumina HiSeq 1500. TCRdb took the public reads, trimmed them with fastp at Q25, ran MiXCR for clone calling and kept in-frame beta chains. Each record represents a unique CDR3 protein, reported with the most common genes and DNA among its rows. For this sample the table gives fewer than 550,000 distinct CDR3 sequences, of which 16% were detected only once. The ten top clones hold 20% to 30% of the sample. The clonotype was recovered from a human donor in good health (CMV status not recorded). Some clones in this sample may be carry-over from other donors' samples. The specimen sequenced was CD8+ T cells from PBMCs. The chain couples TRBV4-1 to TRBJ2-1, with 11 bases aligning to TRBD2. The CDR3 protein: CASSPFSGRAHEQFF. DNA sequence: TGCGCCAGCAGCCCCTTTAGCGGGAGGGCCCATGAGCAGTTCTTC.